A selection of T cell receptor beta chains follows, all from one sample in a study of blood T cells in healthy people across ages. TCRdb redid the calling of the 5' RACE reads with MiXCR, one entry per CDR3 protein. The sample holds about 720,000 distinct CDR3 sequences, 22% seen once. The material sequenced was blood. These receptors were taken from a man aged 65-85 years in good health. Each CDR3 is given with its conserved first and last residue. Some rows have no size entry. The others give once, few or many, or a class for an expanded clone.

j_call: TRBJ1-2
clone_size: many
cdr3_length: 13
v_call: TRBV20-1
cdr3_aa: CSASPGQDYGYTF

j_call: TRBJ1-4
clone_size: NA
cdr3_length: 15
v_call: TRBV5-1
cdr3_aa: CASSANAGAIEKLFF

j_call: NA
clone_size: NA
cdr3_length: 14
v_call: TRBV11-2
cdr3_aa: CAGSLLAGISEQFF

j_call: TRBJ2-3
clone_size: NA
cdr3_length: 16
v_call: TRBV5-1
cdr3_aa: CASSLGIAGIGDTQYF

j_call: TRBJ1-3
clone_size: few
cdr3_length: 13
v_call: TRBV20-1
cdr3_aa: CSVQGVFGNTIYF

j_call: TRBJ1-2
clone_size: few
cdr3_length: 15
v_call: TRBV19
cdr3_aa: CASSLPGEGRYGYTF

j_call: TRBJ2-4
clone_size: few
cdr3_length: 15
v_call: TRBV20-1
cdr3_aa: CSARVGTSGRTIQYF

j_call: TRBJ2-3
clone_size: NA
cdr3_length: 18
v_call: TRBV20-1
cdr3_aa: CSARPPGLAGIGTDTQYF

j_call: TRBJ1-2
clone_size: NA
cdr3_length: 14
v_call: TRBV5-5
cdr3_aa: CASSMDRGQQGYTF

j_call: TRBJ2-7
clone_size: NA
cdr3_length: 16
v_call: TRBV7-2
cdr3_aa: CASSSASGGGLYEQYF

j_call: NA
clone_size: NA
cdr3_length: 13
v_call: TRBV20-1
cdr3_aa: CSATYNPGETQYF

j_call: TRBJ1-1
clone_size: NA
cdr3_length: 14
v_call: TRBV5-6
cdr3_aa: CASSWDSEFGEAFF

j_call: TRBJ2-3
clone_size: once
cdr3_length: 16
v_call: TRBV20-1
cdr3_aa: CSASAAGGLGTDTQYF

j_call: TRBJ2-5
clone_size: few
cdr3_length: 15
v_call: TRBV6-2/TRBV6-3
cdr3_aa: CASSSPVAGQETQYF

j_call: TRBJ2-5
clone_size: many
cdr3_length: 16
v_call: TRBV20-1
cdr3_aa: CSARDLRGGAGETQYF

j_call: TRBJ1-1
clone_size: NA
cdr3_length: 14
v_call: TRBV12-3/TRBV12-4
cdr3_aa: CASSLMGPNTEAFF

j_call: TRBJ2-2
clone_size: NA
cdr3_length: 16
v_call: TRBV12-3/TRBV12-4
cdr3_aa: CASSLGDSSNTGELFF

j_call: TRBJ2-5
clone_size: NA
cdr3_length: 15
v_call: TRBV15
cdr3_aa: CATSRTGTRGETQYF

j_call: TRBJ2-5
clone_size: NA
cdr3_length: 16
v_call: TRBV19
cdr3_aa: CASSVIPGLAVETQYF

j_call: TRBJ2-4
clone_size: few
cdr3_length: 15
v_call: TRBV7-4
cdr3_aa: CASSLDGFVKNIQYF

j_call: TRBJ2-7
clone_size: NA
cdr3_length: 14
v_call: TRBV27
cdr3_aa: CASRYRTQGYEQYF

j_call: TRBJ1-3
clone_size: few
cdr3_length: 15
v_call: TRBV7-6
cdr3_aa: CASSIDRGSGNTIYF

j_call: NA
clone_size: NA
cdr3_length: 14
v_call: TRBV2
cdr3_aa: CASGRAGRQETQYF

j_call: TRBJ2-3
clone_size: few
cdr3_length: 15
v_call: TRBV6-4
cdr3_aa: CASSDSGLLTDTQYF

j_call: TRBJ2-5
clone_size: NA
cdr3_length: 15
v_call: TRBV7-9
cdr3_aa: CASSLIPNTQETQYF

j_call: TRBJ2-7
clone_size: NA
cdr3_length: 17
v_call: TRBV12-3/TRBV12-4
cdr3_aa: CASSKGPRASASYEQYF

j_call: TRBJ2-4
clone_size: NA
cdr3_length: 18
v_call: TRBV6-5
cdr3_aa: CASRSTSGGALAKNIQYF

j_call: TRBJ2-7
clone_size: few
cdr3_length: 16
v_call: TRBV6-5
cdr3_aa: CASSPLQGGKGYEQYF

j_call: TRBJ2-4
clone_size: NA
cdr3_length: 13
v_call: TRBV5-1
cdr3_aa: CASSLAYQNIQYF

j_call: TRBJ2-7
clone_size: few
cdr3_length: 14
v_call: TRBV14
cdr3_aa: CASHRTGVSYEQYF

j_call: TRBJ1-2
clone_size: few
cdr3_length: 16
v_call: TRBV4-2
cdr3_aa: CASSQVEGQSNYGYTF

j_call: TRBJ1-1
clone_size: few
cdr3_length: 19
v_call: TRBV11-2
cdr3_aa: CASSPGWGTGGVRNTEAFF

j_call: TRBJ1-1
clone_size: NA
cdr3_length: 13
v_call: TRBV29-1
cdr3_aa: CSVDLYGPTEAFF

j_call: TRBJ2-1
clone_size: NA
cdr3_length: 13
v_call: TRBV5-1
cdr3_aa: CASSLAVSYEQFF

j_call: TRBJ1-2
clone_size: few
cdr3_length: 15
v_call: TRBV19
cdr3_aa: CASSIDILGGYGYTF

j_call: TRBJ2-3
clone_size: few
cdr3_length: 16
v_call: TRBV28
cdr3_aa: CASSSLKRISTDTQYF

j_call: TRBJ2-1
clone_size: NA
cdr3_length: 11
v_call: TRBV29-1
cdr3_aa: CSVLTTNEQFF

j_call: TRBJ2-1
clone_size: few
cdr3_length: 14
v_call: TRBV20-1
cdr3_aa: CSASLRGGYNEQFF

j_call: TRBJ1-5
clone_size: few
cdr3_length: 15
v_call: TRBV12-3/TRBV12-4
cdr3_aa: CASSTPGGSNQPQHF

j_call: TRBJ1-1
clone_size: NA
cdr3_length: 14
v_call: TRBV28
cdr3_aa: CASSLSDRNTEAFF